This TCR beta chain was captured by sequencing in a study of early T cells in non-severe SARS-CoV-2 infection (dated by TCRdb to the early 2020s). At the level of the whole study: Bulk RNA from unsorted whole blood was used for TCR sequencing, so alpha and beta chains could not be paired.

This clonotype was observed many times. The specificity of this receptor is unknown. Per-nucleotide qualities are absent, and no much larger clonotype sits a single base away. Library preparation used 5' RACE. TCRdb shows the sequencer as NextSeq 500. To correct for sequencing error and PCR bias, the TCR library protocol tagged individual cDNA molecules with unique molecular identifiers. Both TCR alpha and beta chains were sequenced, and tight co-correlation was observed between alpha and beta sequence abundances in each sample. The authors' pipeline ran thus. V gene, J gene and CDR3 annotation of TCR sequences was performed with Decombinator V4. Expanded TCRs were defined as changing significantly between any two time points under a Poisson model with p below 0.0001. TCR abundances were normalised to the total number of TCRs sequenced per sample and were expressed as counts per million. VDJdb, accessed on 1 November 2021, was searched for TCRs annotated for CMV, EBV and SARS-CoV-2, and TCRs annotated for more than one antigen were excluded. TCRdb reworked the public reads: Q25 trimming with fastp, MiXCR clone assembly, productive beta chains retained. Duplicate CDR3 protein sequences are folded into a single record with the most common DNA and genes. The V and J calls follow TCRdb's processing rather than the paper's. In this sample the table shows about 46,000 distinct CDR3 sequences, about a tenth of which occur a single time. Of the sample, 15% is held by the ten largest clones.

A case-control design nested within a healthcare worker cohort in London, UK, was used, with weekly nasopharyngeal swab PCR tests and blood sampling performed. Healthcare workers were recruited between 23 and 31 March 2020, during the week of the UK lockdown, and were followed weekly for up to about 15 weeks. Beyond this particular receptor, the publication reports: VDJdb matching was skewed toward anti-spike CD8 responses, so virus-specific expansions were likely underestimated and private and CD4 specificities were missed.

Sequences were obtained from whole blood. The sequence was collected from an adult who was a healthcare worker with PCR-confirmed SARS-CoV-2 infection or an uninfected control (not recorded which).

The CDR3 in this case is CASSLAWGEQYF. DNA sequence: TGTGCCAGCAGCTTAGCGTGGGGTGAGCAGTACTTC. The sequence joins TRBV7-8 to TRBJ2-7, with the D gene not clear enough to name. V lost 0 bases and J lost 7 bases; the stretch between them is 7 bases long. As encoded in the germline V gene, CDR1 is SGHVS while CDR2 is FQNEAQ. From cysteine to phenylalanine, the CDR3 is 12 amino acids long. The read is trimmed to its CDR3 DNA, 36 bases read in frame from base 1.